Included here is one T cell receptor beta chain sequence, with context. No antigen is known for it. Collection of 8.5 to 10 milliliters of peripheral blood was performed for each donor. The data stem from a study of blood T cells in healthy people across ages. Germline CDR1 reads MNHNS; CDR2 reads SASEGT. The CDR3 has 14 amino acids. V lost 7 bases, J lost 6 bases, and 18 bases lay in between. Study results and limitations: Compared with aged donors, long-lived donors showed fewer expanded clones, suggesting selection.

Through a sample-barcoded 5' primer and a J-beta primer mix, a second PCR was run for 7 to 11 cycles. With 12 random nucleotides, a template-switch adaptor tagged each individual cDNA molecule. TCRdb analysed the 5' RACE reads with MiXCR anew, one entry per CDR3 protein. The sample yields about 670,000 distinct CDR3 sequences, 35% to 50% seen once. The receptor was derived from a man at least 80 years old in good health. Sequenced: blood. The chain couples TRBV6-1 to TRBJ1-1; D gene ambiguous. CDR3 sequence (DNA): TGTGCCAGCAACCCCCTCATAGCGGGGTCTGAAGCTTTCTTT. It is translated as CASNPLIAGSEAFF.